This entry is about one T cell receptor beta chain. Sequenced by immunoSEQ multiplex PCR; TCRdb stores in-frame clones only, minus some. In the table there are 40,000 to 55,000 clones, approximately 92% of which are singletons. The sample belongs to a study of T cell changes during pregnancy in multiple sclerosis. The TCR originated in a female donor with multiple sclerosis, enrolled in a pregnancy study. The sample was CD4+ T cells from peripheral blood mononuclear cells, taken in the third trimester of pregnancy.

The CDR3 loop reads CATSTYSTVGTEAFF. For the CDR3, the DNA is TGTGCCACCAGCACCTACTCAACAGTCGGCACTGAAGCTTTCTTT. The chain employs TRBV15 and TRBJ1-1; D call uncertain. CDR1 LNHNV and CDR2 YYDKDF come from the germline V gene (reference sequence). The CDR3 contains 15 residues. V was pared by 4 bases and J by 4 bases, with 16 bases between. The whole variable domain, remainder taken from reference TRBV15 and TRBJ1-1, is DAMVIQNPRYQVTQFGKPVTLSCSQTLNHNVMYWYQQKSSQAPKLLFHYYDKDFNNEADTPDNFQSRRPNTSFCFLDIRSPGLGDTAMYLCATSTYSTVGTEAFFGQGTRLTVV.